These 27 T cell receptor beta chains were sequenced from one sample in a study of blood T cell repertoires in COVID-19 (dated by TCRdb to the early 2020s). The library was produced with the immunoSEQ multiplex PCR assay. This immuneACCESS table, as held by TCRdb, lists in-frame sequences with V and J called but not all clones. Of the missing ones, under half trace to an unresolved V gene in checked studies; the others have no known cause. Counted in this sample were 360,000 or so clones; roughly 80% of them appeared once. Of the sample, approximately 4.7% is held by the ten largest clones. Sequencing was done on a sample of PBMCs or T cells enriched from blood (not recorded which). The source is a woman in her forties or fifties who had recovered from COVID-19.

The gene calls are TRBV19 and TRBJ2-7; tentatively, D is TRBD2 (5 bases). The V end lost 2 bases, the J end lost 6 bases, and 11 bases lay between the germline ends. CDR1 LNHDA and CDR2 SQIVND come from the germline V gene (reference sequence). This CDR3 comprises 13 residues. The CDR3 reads CASSILVEGEQYF. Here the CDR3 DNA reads TGTGCCAGTAGTATATTAGTAGAGGGCGAGCAGTACTTC.

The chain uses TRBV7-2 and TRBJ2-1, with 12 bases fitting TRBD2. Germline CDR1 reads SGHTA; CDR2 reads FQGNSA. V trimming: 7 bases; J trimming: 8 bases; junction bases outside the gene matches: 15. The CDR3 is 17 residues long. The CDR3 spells CASTPPILAGGHDEQFF. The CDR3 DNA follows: TGTGCCAGCACCCCACCGATTCTAGCGGGGGGGCACGATGAGCAGTTCTTC.

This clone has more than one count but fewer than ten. CDR3 DNA sequence: TGTGCCAGCAGTAAGCTGGGACAGGGGACTGGTGGCTACACCTTC. It encodes CASSKLGQGTGGYTF. The chain couples TRBV5-4 to TRBJ1-2; 10 bases line up with TRBD1. The length of the CDR3 is 15 residues. CDR1 SGHNT and CDR2 YYREEE come from the germline V gene (reference sequence). V was pared by 5 bases and J by 7 bases, with 11 bases of the junction left unmatched.

The CDR3 region has the DNA TGTGCCAGCAGCTTGGGCGGGAGGAACGATGAGCAGTTCTTC. This translates into CASSLGGRNDEQFF. This rearrangement joins TRBV7-3 to TRBJ2-1; 8 nucleotides line up with TRBD2. J was trimmed by 8 bases and V by 3 bases; bases with no gene match: 6. Germline V gene data show CDR1 as SGHTA and CDR2 as FQGTGA. This CDR3 has 14 amino acids.

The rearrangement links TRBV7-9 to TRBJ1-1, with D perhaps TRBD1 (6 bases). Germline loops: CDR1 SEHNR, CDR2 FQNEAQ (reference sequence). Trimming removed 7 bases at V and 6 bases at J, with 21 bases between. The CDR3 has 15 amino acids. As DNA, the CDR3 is TGTGCCAGCACCAATCTTCCAGGGGCTATGGCTGAAGCTTTCTTT. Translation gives CASTNLPGAMAEAFF.

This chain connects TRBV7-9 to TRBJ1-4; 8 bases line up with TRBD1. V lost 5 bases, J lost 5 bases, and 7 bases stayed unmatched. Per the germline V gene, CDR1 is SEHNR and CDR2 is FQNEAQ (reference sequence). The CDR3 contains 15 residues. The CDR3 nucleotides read TGTGCCAGCAGCAAACGACAGGGGCTGAATGAAAAACTGTTTTTT. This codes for CASSKRQGLNEKLFF.

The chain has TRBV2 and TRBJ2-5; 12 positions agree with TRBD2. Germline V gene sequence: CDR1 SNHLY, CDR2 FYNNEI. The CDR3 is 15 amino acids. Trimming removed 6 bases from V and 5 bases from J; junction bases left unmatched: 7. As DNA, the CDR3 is TGTGCCAGCAGAGAGGACGGACTAGCGGGGGAGACCCAGTACTTC. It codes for CASREDGLAGETQYF. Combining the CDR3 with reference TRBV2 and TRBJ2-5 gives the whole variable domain EPEVTQTPSHQVTQMGQEVILRCVPISNHLYFYWYRQILGQKVEFLVSFYNNEISEKSEIFDDQFSVERPDGSNFTLKIRSTKLEDSAMYFCASREDGLAGETQYFGPGTRLLVL.

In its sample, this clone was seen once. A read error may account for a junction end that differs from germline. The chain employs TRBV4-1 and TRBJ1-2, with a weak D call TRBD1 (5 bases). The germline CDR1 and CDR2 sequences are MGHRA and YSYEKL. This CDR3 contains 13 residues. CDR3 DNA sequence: TGCGCCAGCAGCCAAGATTTCGTCTCAGGGTTCTTCTGG. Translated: CASSQDFVSGFFW.

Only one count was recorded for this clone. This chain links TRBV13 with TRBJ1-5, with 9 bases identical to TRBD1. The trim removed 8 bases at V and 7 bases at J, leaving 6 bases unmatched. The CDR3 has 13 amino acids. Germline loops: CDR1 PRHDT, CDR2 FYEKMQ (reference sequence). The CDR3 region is CASGRQGEQPQHF. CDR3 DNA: TGTGCCAGCGGCCGACAGGGGGAACAGCCCCAGCATTTT.

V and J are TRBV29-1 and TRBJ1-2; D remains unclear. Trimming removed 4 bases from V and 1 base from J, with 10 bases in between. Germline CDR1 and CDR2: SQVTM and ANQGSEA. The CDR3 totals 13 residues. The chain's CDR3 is CSVVLRNNYGYTF. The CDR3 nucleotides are TGCAGCGTTGTACTTCGAAATAACTATGGCTACACCTTC.

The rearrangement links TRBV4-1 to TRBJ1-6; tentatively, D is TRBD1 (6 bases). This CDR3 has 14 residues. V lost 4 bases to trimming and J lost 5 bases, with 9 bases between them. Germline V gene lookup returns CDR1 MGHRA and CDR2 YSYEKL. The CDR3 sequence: CASSPGDNNSPLHF. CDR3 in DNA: TGCGCCAGCAGCCCCGGGGACAATAATTCACCCCTCCACTTT.

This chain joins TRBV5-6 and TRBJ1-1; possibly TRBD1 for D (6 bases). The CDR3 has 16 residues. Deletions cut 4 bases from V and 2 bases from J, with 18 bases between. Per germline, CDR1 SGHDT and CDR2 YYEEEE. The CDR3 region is CASSHGAGRGNTEAFF. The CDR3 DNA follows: TGTGCCAGCAGCCATGGTGCGGGCAGGGGAAACACTGAAGCTTTCTTT.

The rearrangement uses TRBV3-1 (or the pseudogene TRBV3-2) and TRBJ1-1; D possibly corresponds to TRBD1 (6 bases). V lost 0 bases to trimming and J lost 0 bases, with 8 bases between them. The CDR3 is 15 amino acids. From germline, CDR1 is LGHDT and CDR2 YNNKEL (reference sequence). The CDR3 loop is CASSQEGTLNTEAFF. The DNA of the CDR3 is TGTGCCAGCAGCCAAGAAGGGACACTGAACACTGAAGCTTTCTTT.

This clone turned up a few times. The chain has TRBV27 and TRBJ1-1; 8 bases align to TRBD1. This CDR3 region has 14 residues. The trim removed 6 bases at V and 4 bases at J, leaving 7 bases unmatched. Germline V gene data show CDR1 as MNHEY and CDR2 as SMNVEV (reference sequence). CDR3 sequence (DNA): TGTGCCAGCAGCCAGAGACAGGGGAGCACTGAAGCTTTCTTT. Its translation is CASSQRQGSTEAFF.

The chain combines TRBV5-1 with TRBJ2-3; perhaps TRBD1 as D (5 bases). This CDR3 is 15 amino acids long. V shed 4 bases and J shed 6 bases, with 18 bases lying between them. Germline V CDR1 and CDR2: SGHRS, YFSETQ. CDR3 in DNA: TGCGCCAGCAGCCAACAGACAACTGGGGCGGATACGCAGTATTTT. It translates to CASSQQTTGADTQYF. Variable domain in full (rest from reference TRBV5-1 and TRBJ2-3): KAGVTQTPRYLIKTRGQQVTLSCSPISGHRSVSWYQQTPGQGLQFLFEYFSETQRNKGNFPGRFSGRQFSNSRSEMNVSTLELGDSALYLCASSQQTTGADTQYFGPGTRLTVL.

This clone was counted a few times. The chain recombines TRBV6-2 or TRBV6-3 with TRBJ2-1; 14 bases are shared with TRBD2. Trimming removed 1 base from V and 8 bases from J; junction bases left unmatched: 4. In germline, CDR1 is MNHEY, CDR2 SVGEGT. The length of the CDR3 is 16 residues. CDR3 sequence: CASSYWTSGRSYEQFF. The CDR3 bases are TGTGCCAGCAGTTACTGGACTAGCGGGAGGTCATATGAGCAGTTCTTC.

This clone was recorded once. This chain's CDR3 is CASSSTGPVYEQFF. The CDR3 DNA is TGTGCCAGCAGTTCTACAGGGCCTGTCTATGAGCAGTTCTTC. This chain connects TRBV6-1 to TRBJ2-1, with D perhaps matching TRBD1 (6 bases). Trimming left V 5 bases short and J 8 bases short, with 16 bases between. The CDR3 extends over 14 amino acids. The germline gives CDR1 MNHNS, CDR2 SASEGT.

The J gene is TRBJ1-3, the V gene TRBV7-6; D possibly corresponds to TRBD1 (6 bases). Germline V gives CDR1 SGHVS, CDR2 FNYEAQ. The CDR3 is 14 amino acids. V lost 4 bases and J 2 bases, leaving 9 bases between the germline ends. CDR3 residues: CASSSGVAGNTIYF. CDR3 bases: TGTGCCAGCAGCTCAGGGGTCGCTGGAAACACCATATATTTT.

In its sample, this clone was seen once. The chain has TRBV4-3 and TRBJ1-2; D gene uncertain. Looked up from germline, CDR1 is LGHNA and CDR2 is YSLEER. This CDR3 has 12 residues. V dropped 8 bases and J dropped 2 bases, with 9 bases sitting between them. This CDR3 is CASSLSNYGYTF. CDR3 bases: TGCGCCAGCTCCCTATCCAACTATGGCTACACCTTC.

The CDR3 is CASSSTGLKNTEAFF. Here the CDR3 DNA reads TGCGCCAGCAGCTCCACCGGACTGAAGAACACTGAAGCTTTCTTT. The chain combines TRBV5-1 with TRBJ1-1; D unclear. The CDR3 is made up of 15 amino acids. V was clipped by 3 bases and J by 1 base, with 13 bases between them. Germline V CDR1 and CDR2: SGHRS, YFSETQ.

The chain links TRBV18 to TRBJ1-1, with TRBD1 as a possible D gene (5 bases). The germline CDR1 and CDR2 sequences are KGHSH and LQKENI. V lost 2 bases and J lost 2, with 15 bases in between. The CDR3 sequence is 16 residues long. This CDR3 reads CASSPSRGAVNTEAFF. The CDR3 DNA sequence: TGTGCCAGCTCACCATCCCGCGGGGCAGTTAACACTGAAGCTTTCTTT.

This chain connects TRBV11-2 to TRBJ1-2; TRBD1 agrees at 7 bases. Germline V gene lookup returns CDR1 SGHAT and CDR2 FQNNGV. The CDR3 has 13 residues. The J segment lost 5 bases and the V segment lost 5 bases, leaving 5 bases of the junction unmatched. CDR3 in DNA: TGTGCCAGCAGCCCCCGGGGACAGTATGGCTACACCTTC. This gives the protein CASSPRGQYGYTF. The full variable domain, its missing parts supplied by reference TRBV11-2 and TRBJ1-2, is EAGVAQSPRYKIIEKRQSVAFWCNPISGHATLYWYQQILGQGPKLLIQFQNNGVVDDSQLPKDRFSAERLKGVDSTLKIQPAKLEDSAVYLCASSPRGQYGYTFGSGTRLTVV.

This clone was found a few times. The CDR3 sequence: CASSKTTGGESNQPQHF. The CDR3 bases are TGTGCCAGTAGTAAGACAACAGGGGGTGAGAGCAATCAGCCCCAGCATTTT. This sequence joins TRBV19 and TRBJ1-5; 8 positions match TRBD1. CDR1 LNHDA and CDR2 SQIVND come from the germline V gene (reference sequence). Germline trimming cut 4 bases from V and 1 base from J; bases unmatched to any gene: 9. CDR3 length: 17 amino acids.

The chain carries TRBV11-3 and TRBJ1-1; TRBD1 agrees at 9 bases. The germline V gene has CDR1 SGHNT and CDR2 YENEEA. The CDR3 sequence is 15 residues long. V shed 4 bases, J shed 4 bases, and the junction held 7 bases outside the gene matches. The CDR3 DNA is TGTGCCAGCAGCTCTTACAGGGGGCTGGGCACTGAAGCTTTCTTT. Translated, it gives CASSSYRGLGTEAFF.

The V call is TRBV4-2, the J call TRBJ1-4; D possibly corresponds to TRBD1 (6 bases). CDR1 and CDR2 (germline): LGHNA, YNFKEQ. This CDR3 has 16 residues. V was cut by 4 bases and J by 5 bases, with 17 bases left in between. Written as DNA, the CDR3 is TGTGCCAGCAGCCGAAGCGGCCAGGGGATAAATGAAAAACTGTTTTTT. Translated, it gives CASSRSGQGINEKLFF.

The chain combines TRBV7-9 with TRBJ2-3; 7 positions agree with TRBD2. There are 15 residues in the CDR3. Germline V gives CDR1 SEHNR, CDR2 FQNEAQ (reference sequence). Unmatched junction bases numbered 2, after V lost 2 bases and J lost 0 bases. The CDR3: CASSLSSGSTDTQYF. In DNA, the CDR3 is TGTGCCAGCAGCTTATCTAGCGGTAGCACAGATACGCAGTATTTT.

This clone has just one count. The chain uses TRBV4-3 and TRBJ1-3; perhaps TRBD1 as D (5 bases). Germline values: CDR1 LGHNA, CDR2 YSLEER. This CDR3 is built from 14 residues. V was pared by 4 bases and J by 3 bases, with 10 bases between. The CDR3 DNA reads TGCGCCAGCAGCCCCATGGGGGGTGGAAACACCATATATTTT. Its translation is CASSPMGGGNTIYF.